These 29 T cell receptor beta chains came from one sample sequenced in a study of blood T cells in healthy people across ages (dated by TCRdb to the mid-2010s). The library was made by 5' RACE. Instrument used: Illumina HiSeq 2500. A second PCR of about 6 to 12 cycles was run with a J-beta primer mix and a sample-barcoded 5' primer. Starting from the raw public reads, TCRdb applied fastp trimming at Q25, assembled clones with MiXCR and retained in-frame beta chains. Each entry is one CDR3 protein sequence, shown with its most common DNA and genes. The sample table holds around 990,000 distinct CDR3 sequences, of which 20% to 25% were seen once. The ten largest clones take up around 0.7% of the sample. This same sample was also taken into another study, of T cells of mothers and their children.

Sample: blood. These receptor sequences come from a girl aged 2-10 years in good health.

This clonotype was seen only a few times. The chain joins TRBV29-1 to TRBJ1-1, with TRBD1 matching 8 bases. Germline V gives CDR1 SQVTM, CDR2 ANQGSEA. The CDR3 contains 13 residues. The CDR3 loop reads CSVHGQGSAEAFF. In DNA, the CDR3 is TGCAGTGTTCACGGACAGGGTTCCGCTGAAGCTTTCTTT.

A few counts support this clonotype. This chain connects TRBV3-1 to TRBJ2-1, with D unresolved. The CDR3 runs to 15 residues. Germline CDR1 and CDR2: LGHDT and YNNKEL (reference sequence). The V end was cut by 1 base, the J end by 7 bases, with 14 bases between. The CDR3 spells CASSQVSWRANEQFF. As DNA, the CDR3 is TGTGCCAGCAGCCAAGTTTCGTGGAGAGCGAATGAGCAGTTCTTC.

In this sample, this clonotype turned up a few times. This chain uses TRBV29-1 with TRBJ2-7; D perhaps matches TRBD2 (6 bases). Germline loops: CDR1 SQVTM, CDR2 ANQGSEA. This CDR3 has 16 residues. Trimming left V 6 bases short and J 2 bases short, with 23 bases between. The DNA of the CDR3 is TGCAGCGTGGCCGGGACCCCAAACGGGGGAACCTACGAGCAGTACTTC. Amino acids: CSVAGTPNGGTYEQYF.

V gene TRBV7-2 combines with J gene TRBJ2-4; either TRBD1 or TRBD2 may fit D (5 bases each). CDR1 and CDR2 from the germline V gene are SGHTA and FQGNSA. V was shortened by 5 bases and J by 3 bases, with 14 bases between the two germline ends. The CDR3 has 15 amino acids. CDR3 bases: TGTGCCAGCAGCCTGAGGGGCTACATCAAAAACATTCAGTACTTC. Encoded protein: CASSLRGYIKNIQYF.

CDR3 amino acids: CSARSGRASYNEQFF. The DNA of the CDR3 is TGCAGTGCTCGTAGCGGGAGGGCCTCCTACAATGAGCAGTTCTTC. V gene TRBV20-1 combines with J gene TRBJ2-1, with 11 bases matching TRBD2. CDR1 is DFQATT, CDR2 SNEGSKA, per germline (reference sequence). This CDR3 is 15 amino acids long. V lost 5 bases to trimming and J lost 0 bases; unmatched junction nucleotides: 3.

This sequence joins TRBV20-1 and TRBJ2-6, with D unresolved. The CDR3 runs 14 residues. From germline, CDR1 is DFQATT and CDR2 SNEGSKA (reference sequence). Trimming stripped 3 bases from V and 0 bases from J, with 6 bases between. CDR3 residues: CSASGDSGANVLTF. In nucleotides, the CDR3 is TGCAGTGCTAGTGGAGACTCTGGGGCCAACGTCCTGACTTTC.

The V gene is TRBV20-1, the J gene TRBJ2-5; D tentatively reads TRBD1 or TRBD2 (5 bases each). The J call could be wrong; TRBJ2-7 is a better fit for the DNA end. This CDR3 comprises 13 residues. Germline V gene lookup returns CDR1 DFQATT and CDR2 SNEGSKA (reference sequence). The CDR3: CSARDRRSYEQYF. In DNA, the CDR3 is TGCAGTGCTCGGGACCGGCGATCCTACGAGCAGTACTTC.

CDR3: CSVDPGRVEDTQYF. As DNA, the CDR3 is TGCAGCGTTGATCCAGGCAGAGTTGAAGATACGCAGTATTTT. The chain joins TRBV29-1 to TRBJ2-3, with D uncertain. This CDR3 is 14 amino acids long. Germline V gene data show CDR1 as SQVTM and CDR2 as ANQGSEA. V was clipped by 3 bases and J by 5 bases, with 15 bases between them.

This clonotype was picked up a small number of times. V usage is TRBV19 and J usage is TRBJ1-2; D is uncertain. Trimming shortened V by 3 bases and J by 4 bases, and 9 bases separated the two germline ends. The CDR3 has 13 residues. CDR1 LNHDA and CDR2 SQIVND come from the germline V gene (reference sequence). The CDR3, as DNA: TGTGCCAGTAGTATCAACACCCGCTATGGCTACACCTTC. Translation gives CASSINTRYGYTF. The full variable domain, completed using reference TRBV19 and TRBJ1-2, is DGGITQSPKYLFRKEGQNVTLSCEQNLNHDAMYWYRQDPGQGLRLIYYSQIVNDFQKGDIAEGYSVSREKKESFPLTVTSAQKNPTAFYLCASSINTRYGYTFGSGTRLTVV.

This clonotype was recorded a few times. The J gene is TRBJ1-3, the V gene TRBV7-2, with a tentative D call TRBD1 (5 bases). This CDR3 contains 16 residues. The germline V gene encodes CDR1 SGHTA and CDR2 FQGNSA. V was trimmed by 4 bases and J by 2 bases, leaving 15 bases between them. CDR3 DNA: TGTGCCAGCAGCTCCTATGGGGGTACACCTGGAAACACCATATATTTT. Translated: CASSSYGGTPGNTIYF. The full variable domain, rest sourced from reference TRBV7-2 and TRBJ1-3, is GAGVSQSPSNKVTEKGKDVELRCDPISGHTALYWYRQSLGQGLEFLIYFQGNSAPDKSGLPSDRFSAERTGGSVSTLTIQRTQQEDSAVYLCASSSYGGTPGNTIYFGEGSWLTVV.

This clonotype appeared a few times. The CDR3 loop is CASSLSGGYYEQYF. The CDR3 bases are TGTGCCAGCAGCTTATCAGGCGGGTACTACGAGCAGTACTTC. The rearrangement uses TRBV7-2 and TRBJ2-7; TRBD2 is a possible D gene (5 bases). The CDR3 spans 14 residues. Germline V CDR1 and CDR2: SGHTA, FQGNSA. V was cut by 2 bases and J by 3 bases, with 11 bases left in between.

The rearrangement uses TRBV19 and TRBJ2-7; the D gene is possibly TRBD2 (5 bases). The CDR3 runs to 15 residues. V lost 4 bases to trimming and J lost 1 base, with 14 bases between them. CDR1 and CDR2 from the germline V gene are LNHDA and SQIVND (reference sequence). The CDR3 loop is CASSTTRIRSYEQYF. The CDR3 bases are TGTGCCAGTAGTACTACTAGAATTCGATCCTACGAGCAGTACTTC.

This clonotype appeared a few times. One base away lies a much larger clone, so this may be a sequencing read error. V and J are TRBV7-3 and TRBJ2-1; 9 nucleotides agree with TRBD2. Per the germline V gene, CDR1 is SGHTA and CDR2 is FQGTGA. The length of the CDR3 is 14 residues. CDR3 sequence (DNA): TGTGTCAGCAGCGGCGGGACTAGCAGCAATGAGCAGTTCTTC. This sequence encodes CVSSGGTSSNEQFF. Drawing the rest from reference TRBV7-3 and TRBJ2-1, the complete variable domain is GAGVSQTPSNKVTEKGKYVELRCDPISGHTALYWYRQSLGQGPEFLIYFQGTGAADDSGLPNDRFFAVRPEGSVSTLKIQRTERGDSAVYLCVSSGGTSSNEQFFGPGTRLTVL.

CDR3 nucleotide sequence: TGTGCCAGCCCAACCTACGAGCAGTACGTC. It specifies CASPTYEQYV. This chain links TRBV21-1 with TRBJ2-7. TRBV21-1 represents a pseudogene. The CDR3 extends over 10 amino acids.

V usage is TRBV12-3 or TRBV12-4 and J usage is TRBJ1-4; no clear D. Trimming took 6 bases from V and 4 from J, leaving 18 bases between them. This CDR3 spans 16 amino acids. The CDR3 DNA is TGTGCCAGCAGCCCTCTTCGGTTCGCTGATAATGAAAAACTGTTTTTT. Its translation: CASSPLRFADNEKLFF.

The chain is built from TRBV5-1 and TRBJ2-5; weak D call: TRBD1 (6 bases). CDR3 size: 14 residues. Deletions cut 5 bases from V and 3 bases from J, with 14 bases between. CDR1 SGHRS and CDR2 YFSETQ come from the germline V gene. Written as DNA, the CDR3 is TGCGCCAGCAGTACCGGGACACCCGAAGAGACCCAGTACTTC. This translates into CASSTGTPEETQYF. Drawing the rest from reference TRBV5-1 and TRBJ2-5, the complete variable domain is KAGVTQTPRYLIKTRGQQVTLSCSPISGHRSVSWYQQTPGQGLQFLFEYFSETQRNKGNFPGRFSGRQFSNSRSEMNVSTLELGDSALYLCASSTGTPEETQYFGPGTRLLVL.

This clonotype was seen only once. The rearrangement joins TRBV15 to TRBJ1-5; TRBD1 is a possible D gene (6 bases). CDR1 is LNHNV, CDR2 YYDKDF, per germline (reference sequence). The CDR3 extends over 18 amino acids. Trimming removed 0 bases at V and 0 bases at J, with 15 bases between. The CDR3 bases are TGTGCCACCAGCAGAGATCTACAGGGACCGGATAGCAATCAGCCCCAGCATTTT. Its protein product is CATSRDLQGPDSNQPQHF.

This clonotype was seen more than once but under ten times. The rearrangement uses TRBV12-3 or TRBV12-4 and TRBJ2-5; TRBD1 matches 11 bases. The CDR3 totals 14 residues. J was trimmed by 11 bases and V by 4 bases; bases with no gene match: 9. The DNA for the CDR3 is TGTGCCAGCAGTTACGCCGGGACAGGGGGTGAGCAGTACTTC. It yields the protein CASSYAGTGGEQYF.

This clonotype was seen more than once but under ten times. The chain employs TRBV20-1 and TRBJ2-7; 12 bases match TRBD1. V shed 6 bases, J shed 4 bases, and the junction held 10 bases outside the gene matches. Germline V CDR1 and CDR2: DFQATT, SNEGSKA (reference sequence). The CDR3 sequence is 15 residues long. The CDR3 DNA reads as TGCAGTGCCCAATCCGGGACAGGGGGCGCGTACGAGCAGTACTTC. As protein: CSAQSGTGGAYEQYF.

This clonotype was detected only once. Compared with germline, one end of the junction differs, possibly owing to a read error. The rearrangement links TRBV12-3 or TRBV12-4 to TRBJ1-1; D might be TRBD1 (5 bases). CDR3 length: 15 amino acids. The CDR3 loop is CVSSPRGWRPTEAFF. The CDR3 DNA sequence: TGTGTCAGCAGTCCCCGGGGGTGGCGGCCCACTGAAGCTTTCTTT.

The genes are TRBV4-2 and TRBJ2-5, with unresolved D. CDR3 length: 14 residues. Trimming took off 1 base at V and 3 bases at J, with 9 bases between the two ends. Germline V CDR1 and CDR2: LGHNA, YNFKEQ. CDR3 amino acids: CASSQGEPEETQYF. The CDR3 DNA follows: TGTGCCAGCAGCCAAGGCGAGCCGGAAGAGACCCAGTACTTC.

The chain employs TRBV4-1 and TRBJ2-7; possible D gene TRBD2, 5 bases. The CDR3 is made up of 12 amino acids. V was cut by 5 bases and J by 8 bases, with 13 bases left in between. Germline V gives CDR1 MGHRA, CDR2 YSYEKL. The CDR3 loop reads CASSELGLKQYF. In DNA form, the CDR3 reads TGCGCCAGCAGCGAACTAGGGTTGAAGCAGTACTTC.

This clonotype was detected only a few times. This chain uses TRBV7-3 with TRBJ1-1, with D perhaps TRBD1 (5 bases). Germline loops: CDR1 SGHTA, CDR2 FQGTGA. V lost 1 base and J lost 0, with 9 bases in between. CDR3 size: 15 residues. DNA of the CDR3: TGTGCCAGCAGCTTAATTCGACAGATGAACACTGAAGCTTTCTTT. This encodes CASSLIRQMNTEAFF.

About this clonotype itself: The CDR3 does not end in the conserved phenylalanine or tryptophan, so this is likely a read error. V is TRBV7-9 and J is TRBJ2-2; 7 positions agree with TRBD1. Germline values: CDR1 SEHNR, CDR2 FQNEAQ (reference sequence). The CDR3 runs 15 residues. The CDR3 coding sequence is TGCGCCAGCAGCTCCATGACAGGGAGCACCGGGGAGCTGTTTCTT. Protein product: CASSSMTGSTGELFL.

The J gene is TRBJ2-5, the V gene TRBV7-9, with 10 nucleotides matching TRBD2. Germline V gene sequence: CDR1 SEHNR, CDR2 FQNEAQ (reference sequence). V shed 11 bases, J shed 4 bases, and the junction held 13 bases outside the gene matches. The CDR3 length is 15 residues. CDR3 in amino acids: CAQSPRAGGPETQYF. Here the CDR3 DNA reads TGTGCCCAATCCCCAAGAGCGGGGGGGCCAGAGACCCAGTACTTC.

This clonotype was picked up a small number of times. This chain links TRBV7-8 with TRBJ1-5, with 9 bases that match TRBD1. The V and J ends lost 4 bases and 5 bases, in that order; junction bases with no gene match: 15. This CDR3 spans 18 amino acids. The germline gives CDR1 SGHVS, CDR2 FQNEAQ. The chain's CDR3 is CASSYMGQGTLWHQPQHF. The DNA for the CDR3 is TGTGCCAGCAGCTATATGGGACAGGGTACTTTATGGCATCAGCCCCAGCATTTT.

The chain is built from TRBV7-2 and TRBJ2-3; no reliable D call. Trimming removed 5 bases at V and 3 bases at J, with 9 bases between. Germline V CDR1 and CDR2: SGHTA, FQGNSA. CDR3 length equals 13 residues. CDR3 sequence: CASSALLTDTQYF. The CDR3 coding sequence is TGTGCCAGCAGCGCCCTTTTGACAGATACGCAGTATTTT.

This clonotype was seen a few times. This rearrangement joins TRBV4-2 to TRBJ2-7; 7 bases are a match to TRBD2. The CDR3 contains 16 residues. Germline V lookup: CDR1 LGHNA, CDR2 YNFKEQ. The ends lost 4 bases at V and 0 bases at J; junction bases unmatched: 9. Written as DNA, the CDR3 is TGTGCCAGCAGCCCAGGTCTAGCGGAGGGCTCCTACGAGCAGTACTTC. Its translation is CASSPGLAEGSYEQYF.

The chain has TRBV18 and TRBJ2-5; D may be TRBD2 (6 bases). The ends were cut back, 3 bases at V and 1 base at J, with 12 bases in the middle. This CDR3 region has 15 residues. The germline V gene encodes CDR1 KGHSH and CDR2 LQKENI. CDR3 bases: TGTGCCAGCTCACCTTTCGAGGGACTCCAAGAGACCCAGTACTTC. Protein: CASSPFEGLQETQYF.